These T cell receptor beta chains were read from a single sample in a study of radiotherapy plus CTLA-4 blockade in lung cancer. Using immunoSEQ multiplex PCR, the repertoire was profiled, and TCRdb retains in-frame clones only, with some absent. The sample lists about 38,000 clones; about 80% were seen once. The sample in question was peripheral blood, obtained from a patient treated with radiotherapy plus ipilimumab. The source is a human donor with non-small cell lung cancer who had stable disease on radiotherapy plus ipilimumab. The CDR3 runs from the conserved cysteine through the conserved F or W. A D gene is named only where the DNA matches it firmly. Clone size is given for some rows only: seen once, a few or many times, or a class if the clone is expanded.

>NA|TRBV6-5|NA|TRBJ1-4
TGTGCCAGCAGTTACTCGACACTAGCTAATGAAAAACTGTTTTTT
CASSYSTLANEKLFF
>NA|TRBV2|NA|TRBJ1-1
TGTGCCAGCAGCGAACGCGGGGGACTCCGGGGCACTGAAGCTTTCTTT
CASSERGGLRGTEAFF
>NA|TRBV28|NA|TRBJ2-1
TGTGCCAGCAGAACGAGCGGGGAGCAGTTCTTC
CASRTSGEQFF
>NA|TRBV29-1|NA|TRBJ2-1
TGCAGCGTTGAAGATGGGACACACAATGAGCAGTTCTTC
CSVEDGTHNEQFF
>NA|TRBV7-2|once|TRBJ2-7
TGTGCCAGCAGCCGCTCCTGGGGGGAGCAGTACTTC
CASSRSWGEQYF
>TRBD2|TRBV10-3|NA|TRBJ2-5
TGTGCCATCAGTGAGTCTGGGACTAGCGGACAAGAGACCCAGTACTTC
CAISESGTSGQETQYF
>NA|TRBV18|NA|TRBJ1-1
TGTGCCAGCTCACAAGGGGTTGTGAACACTGAAGCTTTCTTT
CASSQGVVNTEAFF
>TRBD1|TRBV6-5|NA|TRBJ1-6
TGTGCCGCAGGGGGTACCTATAATTCACCCCTCCACTTT
CAAGGTYNSPLHF
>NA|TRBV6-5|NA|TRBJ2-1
TGTGCCAGCAGTGGTGGACAGTACAATGAGCAGTTCTTC
CASSGGQYNEQFF
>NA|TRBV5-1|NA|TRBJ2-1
TGCGCCAGCAATTTAGACATTGTCTCCTACAATGAGCAGTTCTTC
CASNLDIVSYNEQFF
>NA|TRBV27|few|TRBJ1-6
TGTGCCAGCAGTTTGGGCCGGGAATCACCCCTCCACTTT
CASSLGRESPLHF
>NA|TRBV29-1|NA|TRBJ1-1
TGCAGCGTTGAGGTTTTTGGGTTCGCCACTGAAGCTTTCTTT
CSVEVFGFATEAFF
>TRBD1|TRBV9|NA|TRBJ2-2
TGTGCCAGCAGCGTAGCGACAGGGGGCAGTACCGGGGAGCTGTTTTTT
CASSVATGGSTGELFF
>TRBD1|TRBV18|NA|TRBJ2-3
TGTGCCAGCTCACGGCGGGACAGGGTGGCAGATACGCAGTATTTT
CASSRRDRVADTQYF
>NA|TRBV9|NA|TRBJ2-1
TGTGCCAGCAGCGTGGCAAGCGGTTCACAGTTCTTC
CASSVASGSQFF
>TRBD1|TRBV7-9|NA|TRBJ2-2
TGTGCCACCCAGGGACAGGGGGCCACCGGGGAGCTGTTTTTT
CATQGQGATGELFF
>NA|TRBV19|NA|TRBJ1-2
TGTGCCAGTAGTCCGACAGAGGGGGGCCCTAACTATGGCTACACCTTC
CASSPTEGGPNYGYTF
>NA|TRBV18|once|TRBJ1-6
TGTGCCAGCTCACCACCGGTCAATTCACCCCTCCACTTT
CASSPPVNSPLHF
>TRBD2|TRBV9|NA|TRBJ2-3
TGTGCCAGCAGCGTAGGGGTAACCACTGGACTAGCGGCCGCAGATACGCAGTATTTT
CASSVGVTTGLAAADTQYF
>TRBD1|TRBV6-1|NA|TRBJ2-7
TGTGCCAGCAAACGGGACAGGGCCACAAGCTACGAGCAGTACTTC
CASKRDRATSYEQYF
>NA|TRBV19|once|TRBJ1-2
TGTGCCGGACCACAGGTCCCCGATAACTATGGCTACACCTTC
CAGPQVPDNYGYTF
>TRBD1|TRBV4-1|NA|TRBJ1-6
TGCGCCAGCAGCCGGGGGGACAGGGACAATTCACCCCTCCACTTT
CASSRGDRDNSPLHF
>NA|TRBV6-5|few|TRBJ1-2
TGTGCCAGCGGACGGGGAAACTATGGCTACACCTTC
CASGRGNYGYTF
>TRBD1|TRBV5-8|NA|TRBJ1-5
TGTGCCAGCAGCTTGGGGACAGGGGGGGTGTTTAGCAATCAGCCCCAGCATTTT
CASSLGTGGVFSNQPQHF
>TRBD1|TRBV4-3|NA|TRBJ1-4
TGCGCCAGCAGCCAAACCGGGACAGGCGGTGAAAAACTGTTTTTT
CASSQTGTGGEKLFF
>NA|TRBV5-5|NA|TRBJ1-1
TGTGCCAGCAGCCCACAGGGTATCATGAACACTGAAGCTTTCTTT
CASSPQGIMNTEAFF
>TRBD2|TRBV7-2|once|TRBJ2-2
TGTGCCAGCAGCTCCCAAGCGGGGGGGAACACCGGGGAGCTGTTTTTT
CASSSQAGGNTGELFF
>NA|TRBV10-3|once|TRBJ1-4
TGTGCCATCAGCCCTAAACAGGGTCGTGAAAAACTGTTTTTT
CAISPKQGREKLFF
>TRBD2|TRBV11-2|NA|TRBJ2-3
TGTGCCAGCAGCCGCCCAGCGGGGGGTCCAGATACGCAGTATTTT
CASSRPAGGPDTQYF
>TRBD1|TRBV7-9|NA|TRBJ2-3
TGTGCCAGCAGCTTAAGCCCAGGGACAGGGGGCACCTTCGCAGATACGCAGTATTTT
CASSLSPGTGGTFADTQYF
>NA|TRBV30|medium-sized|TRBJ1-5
TGTGCCTGGACCTCGGACAACAATCAGCCCCAGCATTTT
CAWTSDNNQPQHF
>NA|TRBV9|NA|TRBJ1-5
TGTGCCAGCAGCGTAGGGGCAGGGAGGCCGGGGGAGCCCCAGCATTTT
CASSVGAGRPGEPQHF
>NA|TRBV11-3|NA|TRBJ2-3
TGTGCCAGCCGCGGACAGAACACAGATACGCAGTATTTT
CASRGQNTDTQYF
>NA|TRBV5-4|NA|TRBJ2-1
TGTGCCAGCAGCCTAAGGAGGGACTACAATGAGCAGTTCTTC
CASSLRRDYNEQFF
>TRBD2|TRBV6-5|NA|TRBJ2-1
TGTGCCAGCAGACCCGGACTAGCGGGGGGGAATGAGCAGTTCTTC
CASRPGLAGGNEQFF
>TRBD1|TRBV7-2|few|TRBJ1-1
TGTGCCAGCAGCCTCAGACAGGGCGGTGGGGGGACTGAAGCTTTCTTT
CASSLRQGGGGTEAFF
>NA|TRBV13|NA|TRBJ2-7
TGTGCCAGCAGTATATATCCTCCCTACGAGCAGTACTTC
CASSIYPPYEQYF
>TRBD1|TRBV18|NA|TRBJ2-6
TGTGCCAGCTCACCAGGCAGCGGCCGGGGACAGGGATCTGGGGCCAACGTCCTGACTTTC
CASSPGSGRGQGSGANVLTF
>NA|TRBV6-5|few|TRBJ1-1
TGTGCCAGCAGTAGGGGGGACCTGTATGAAGCTTTCTTT
CASSRGDLYEAFF
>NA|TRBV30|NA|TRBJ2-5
TGTGCCTGGAGTGTAAGAAGGGAAGAGACCCAGTACTTC
CAWSVRREETQYF
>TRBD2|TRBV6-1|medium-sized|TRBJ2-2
TGTGCCAGCATCTTCGCGGGGGGCCACACCGGGGAGCTGTTTTTT
CASIFAGGHTGELFF
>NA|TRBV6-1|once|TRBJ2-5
TGTGCCAGCAGTCGCGGGCCCAGAGAGACCCAGTACTTC
CASSRGPRETQYF
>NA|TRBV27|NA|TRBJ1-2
TGTGCCAGCAGTTCCTGGGGGGCGCTGGGGGGTGGCTACACCTTC
CASSSWGALGGGYTF
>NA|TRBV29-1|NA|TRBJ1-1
TGCAGCGCAGAGGGGGACCCGAACACTGAAGCTTTCTTT
CSAEGDPNTEAFF
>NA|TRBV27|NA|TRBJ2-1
TGTGCCAGCTCAACAGTTACCTACAATGAGCAGTTCTTC
CASSTVTYNEQFF
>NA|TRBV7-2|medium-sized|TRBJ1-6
TGTGCCAGCACCCTAGGGAGCTCCTATAATTCACCCCTCCACTTT
CASTLGSSYNSPLHF
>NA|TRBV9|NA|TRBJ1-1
TGTGCCAGCAGCGGGAGGGGTGACACTGAAGCTTTCTTT
CASSGRGDTEAFF
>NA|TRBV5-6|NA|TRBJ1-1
TGTGCCAGCAGCGGAACTGGGAGAACTGAAGCTTTCTTT
CASSGTGRTEAFF
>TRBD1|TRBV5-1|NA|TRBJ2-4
TGCGCCAGCAGCCTTGTGGGACAGGGGGTGGACATTCAGTACTTC
CASSLVGQGVDIQYF
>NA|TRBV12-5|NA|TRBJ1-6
TGTGCTAGTGGTCCCGACCCCGCCTCGTATTCACCCCTCCACTTT
CASGPDPASYSPLHF